The rows below give T cell receptor beta chains drawn from one sample of a study of molecular identifiers for immune sequencing clone quantification. TCRdb reanalysed the PCR reads using MiXCR and keeps one entry per CDR3 protein. Of 550,000 to 750,000 distinct CDR3 sequences listed, just under 20% are singletons. Sequencing was done on a sample of naive CD8+ T cells from blood, with Jurkat cell RNA spiked in. These receptors all stem from a human donor in good health. Some libraries in this study had Jurkat cell RNA spiked in. Each CDR3 is given without its conserved first and last residue. The D gene is left open where the match is weak.

J,V,D,CDR3
TRBJ1-1,TRBV19,-,ASSTLRGDAEAF
TRBJ2-1,TRBV15,-,ATSRDLRLDIDEQF
TRBJ2-5,TRBV2,-,ASNRGTAFGTQY
TRBJ2-7,TRBV27,-,ASGYLGLSGDYEQY
TRBJ1-6,TRBV6-5,-,ASSYLNPRTLH
TRBJ2-7,TRBV28,TRBD1,ASSYGQGSSYEQY
TRBJ2-4,TRBV12-3/TRBV12-4,-,ASSIDTQGKNIQY
TRBJ2-7,TRBV19,-,ASSPLAWGEQY
TRBJ1-6,TRBV19,-,ASSWGADNSPLH
TRBJ2-1,TRBV13,TRBD1,ASSGQGLYEQF
TRBJ2-7,TRBV28,-,ASSTPGVEQY
TRBJ2-3,TRBV6-2/TRBV6-3,-,ASRDRDTYTDTQY
TRBJ2-1,TRBV24-1,TRBD2,ATSTSGGSYNEQF
TRBJ2-7,TRBV20-1,-,SAREGLTYEQY
TRBJ1-1,TRBV28,-,ASSIEAEAF
TRBJ1-1,TRBV6-2/TRBV6-3,-,ASSYSRRGTEAF
TRBJ2-2,TRBV5-1,TRBD1,ASSSDDRDSINTGELF
TRBJ2-7,TRBV29-1,TRBD2,SVEDREGLTDSYEQY
TRBJ2-7,TRBV29-1,-,SAGEAYEQY
TRBJ2-3,TRBV7-6,-,ASSLEGGLVDTQY
TRBJ2-2,TRBV20-1,TRBD1,SARDRGTGHTGELL
TRBJ2-1,TRBV7-8,-,ASSQGEWSYNEQF
TRBJ1-5,TRBV12-3/TRBV12-4,TRBD1,ASSPGQGGIQPQH
TRBJ2-1,TRBV19,TRBD1,ASSLPWTGFGEQF
TRBJ1-1,TRBV28,TRBD1,ASRTQGHTEAF
TRBJ2-3,TRBV23-1,-,ASSTGRTLDEDTQY
TRBJ2-7,TRBV27,-,ASHTGGPSYEQY
TRBJ2-1,TRBV11-2,-,ASSFEPSTGYEGNEQF
TRBJ2-3,TRBV18,-,ASSPTIPTATSYTDTQY
TRBJ2-5,TRBV30,-,AWWAGFGRTQY
TRBJ2-2,TRBV19,-,ASTMAGFGELF
TRBJ2-5,TRBV2,-,ASNEGLTWQETQY
TRBJ1-5,TRBV27,-,ASSLSTRQPQH